Following are 17 T cell receptor beta chains from one sample sequenced in a study of blood T cell repertoires in COVID-19 (dated by TCRdb to about 2020). The library was prepared using the immunoSEQ multiplex PCR assay. TCRdb retrieved this table from immuneACCESS and kept in-frame rearrangements only. Not all clones are present; in checked studies, unresolved V genes account for under half, and no reason is known for the remainder. This sample has 250,000 to 300,000 clones in its table, and around four fifths of those were observed once. The top ten hold less than 6% of the sample. The material sequenced was peripheral blood. The receptors were sampled from a man between 60 and 70 years old who had recovered from COVID-19.

For the CDR3, the DNA is TGTGCCAGCAGTGATGCTTCGTCAGGGCGGACCTACGAGCAGTACTTC. This gives the protein CASSDASSGRTYEQYF. This chain connects TRBV2 to TRBJ2-7; TRBD1 might be the D (5 bases). Germline V lookup: CDR1 SNHLY, CDR2 FYNNEI. Trimming removed 3 bases at V and 2 bases at J, with 17 bases between. The CDR3 has 16 residues. The complete variable domain, with remaining parts taken from reference TRBV2 and TRBJ2-7, reads EPEVTQTPSHQVTQMGQEVILRCVPISNHLYFYWYRQILGQKVEFLVSFYNNEISEKSEIFDDQFSVERPDGSNFTLKIRSTKLEDSAMYFCASSDASSGRTYEQYFGPGTRLTVT.

The chain uses TRBV11-2 and TRBJ2-2; TRBD1 aligns across 7 bases. Germline V gives CDR1 SGHAT, CDR2 FQNNGV. V lost 4 bases to trimming and J lost 6 bases; unmatched junction nucleotides: 5. The CDR3 has 14 amino acids. CDR3: CASSYLDRAGELFF. CDR3 coding DNA: TGTGCCAGCAGCTATCTTGACAGGGCCGGGGAGCTGTTTTTT.

V and J are TRBV28 and TRBJ2-1; D unclear. V was trimmed by 6 bases and J by 7 bases, leaving 7 bases between them. The CDR3 runs 11 residues. Germline CDR1 is MDHEN and CDR2 is SYDVKM. The CDR3: CASSQRNEQFF. In DNA, the CDR3 is TGTGCCAGCAGCCAACGGAATGAGCAGTTCTTC.

The chain couples TRBV4-1 to TRBJ2-7, with a possible D match to TRBD2 (7 bases). The germline CDR1 and CDR2 sequences are MGHRA and YSYEKL. The ends were cut back, 0 bases at V and 6 bases at J, with 27 bases in the middle. The CDR3 is made up of 19 amino acids. The CDR3: CASSQDPGGSFNIFSEQYF. DNA for the CDR3: TGCGCCAGCAGCCAAGACCCGGGGGGCTCGTTTAATATTTTCAGCGAGCAGTACTTC.

The J gene is TRBJ2-7, the V gene TRBV7-9, with 14 bases aligning to TRBD2. The CDR3 extends over 19 amino acids. Germline-derived CDR1 and CDR2 are SEHNR and FQNEAQ (reference sequence). The V segment lost 4 bases and the J segment 0 bases; nucleotides outside the gene matches: 11. The CDR3 is CASSSTGGTSGSRSYEQYF. The CDR3 DNA follows: TGTGCCAGCAGCTCGACAGGGGGGACTAGCGGGAGCCGCTCCTACGAGCAGTACTTC.

The chain recombines TRBV28 with TRBJ1-5, with TRBD1 as a possible D gene (6 bases). CDR3 length: 15 residues. Trimming stripped 1 base from V and 5 bases from J, with 12 bases between. Germline assignment: CDR1 MDHEN and CDR2 SYDVKM. The CDR3 DNA reads TGTGCCAGCAGTTTATTTACAGGGCTTCATCAGCCCCAGCATTTT. Translated, it gives CASSLFTGLHQPQHF.

The chain uses TRBV4-1 and TRBJ1-1; the match to TRBD1 covers 7 bases. Germline trimming cut 2 bases from V and 3 bases from J; bases unmatched to any gene: 6. The CDR3 length is 15 residues. Germline values: CDR1 MGHRA, CDR2 YSYEKL. For the CDR3, the DNA is TGCGCCAGCAGCCAACGCGACAGGGCGGACACTGAAGCTTTCTTT. Its protein is CASSQRDRADTEAFF.

This clone was counted once. The chain recombines TRBV30 with TRBJ1-2, with 7 bases lining up with TRBD1. V lost 2 bases to trimming and J lost 7 bases; unmatched junction nucleotides: 10. The CDR3 runs 14 residues. Germline CDR1 GTSNPN, CDR2 SVGIG (reference sequence). In nucleotides, the CDR3 is TGTGCCTGGAGTACCCACAGGGGATCTCTTGGCTACACCTTC. It specifies CAWSTHRGSLGYTF.

The CDR3 spells CASSFRLGAYGEQYF. CDR3 coding DNA: TGCGCCAGCAGCTTCCGACTAGGGGCGTACGGTGAGCAGTACTTC. The V call is TRBV5-1, the J call TRBJ2-7; TRBD2 is a possible D gene (6 bases). Trimming shortened V by 2 bases and J by 7 bases, and 19 bases separated the two germline ends. The V gene's germline CDR1 is SGHRS and CDR2 YFSETQ. The CDR3 is 15 amino acids.

V usage is TRBV9 and J usage is TRBJ1-2, with TRBD1 matching 8 bases. Germline-derived CDR1 and CDR2 are SGDLS and YYNGEE. The V segment lost 3 bases and the J segment 4 bases; nucleotides outside the gene matches: 11. CDR3 length equals 16 residues. Here the CDR3 reads CASSARQGQGAYGYTF. As DNA, the CDR3 is TGTGCCAGCAGCGCAAGACAGGGTCAGGGGGCCTATGGCTACACCTTC. The full variable domain, in which reference TRBV9 and TRBJ1-2 provide the parts outside the CDR3, is DSGVTQTPKHLITATGQRVTLRCSPRSGDLSVYWYQQSLDQGLQFLIQYYNGEERAKGNILERFSAQQFPDLHSELNLSSLELGDSALYFCASSARQGQGAYGYTFGSGTRLTVV.

In this sample, this clone turned up a few times. The rearrangement joins TRBV19 to TRBJ2-1; 11 bases match TRBD2. The V gene's germline CDR1 is LNHDA and CDR2 SQIVND (reference sequence). The CDR3 covers 15 residues. Trimming removed 7 bases from V and 4 bases from J; junction bases left unmatched: 6. The CDR3 bases are TGTGCCAGTACCGGAATAGCGGGAGGGTACAATGAGCAGTTCTTC. Translated: CASTGIAGGYNEQFF.

This clone was observed a handful of times. The chain is built from TRBV9 and TRBJ2-7; the D gene is possibly TRBD1 (6 bases). CDR1 SGDLS and CDR2 YYNGEE come from the germline V gene. Trimming shortened V by 3 bases and J by 5 bases, and 15 bases separated the two germline ends. The CDR3 has 14 residues. Written as DNA, the CDR3 is TGTGCCAGCAGCGGCTCAGGGGCTCGGGACGAGCAGTACTTC. Protein: CASSGSGARDEQYF.

V usage is TRBV5-5 and J usage is TRBJ2-1; TRBD2 matches at 7 bases. V dropped 6 bases and J dropped 4; count of bases not matched to a gene: 10. The CDR3 is made up of 15 amino acids. Germline V gene data show CDR1 as SGHKS and CDR2 as YYEKEE (reference sequence). CDR3 sequence reads: CASIPTGEGYNEQFF. DNA for the CDR3: TGTGCCAGCATTCCCACCGGGGAGGGTTACAATGAGCAGTTCTTC.

The V call is TRBV5-1, the J call TRBJ2-3, with TRBD2 matching 8 bases. The CDR3 spans 15 residues. The ends lost 3 bases at V and 3 bases at J; junction bases unmatched: 6. Per germline, CDR1 SGHRS and CDR2 YFSETQ. The CDR3 DNA reads TGCGCCAGCAGCTCCGGGAGGGGGGGAACAGATACGCAGTATTTT. Residues: CASSSGRGGTDTQYF.

The sample holds many counts of this clone. The chain joins TRBV6-5 to TRBJ1-4, with D perhaps matching TRBD1 (5 bases). Germline V CDR1 and CDR2: MNHEY, SVGAGI. V gave up 8 bases and J gave up 3 bases, with 16 bases separating them. The CDR3 spans 15 residues. CDR3: CASRGQVSANEKLFF. The CDR3 bases are TGTGCCAGCCGAGGACAAGTATCGGCTAATGAAAAACTGTTTTTT.

This chain links TRBV5-1 with TRBJ2-1; D gene unclear. Per the germline V gene, CDR1 is SGHRS and CDR2 is YFSETQ. CDR3 length: 15 amino acids. Trimming pared 4 bases from V and 0 bases from J, leaving 11 bases between. CDR3 coding DNA: TGCGCCAGCAGCCTGGGCGCTGCCTCCTACAATGAGCAGTTCTTC. Protein product: CASSLGAASYNEQFF.

This clone was counted only a few times. The chain couples TRBV19 to TRBJ2-7; 8 nucleotides agree with TRBD1. Per germline, CDR1 LNHDA and CDR2 SQIVND (reference sequence). Unmatched junction bases numbered 7, after V lost 6 bases and J lost 0 bases. This CDR3 comprises 15 residues. CDR3 DNA: TGTGCCAGTAGCACGACAGGGGCCCGCTCCTACGAGCAGTACTTC. It yields the protein CASSTTGARSYEQYF. Together with reference TRBV19 and TRBJ2-7, the CDR3 gives the full variable domain: DGGITQSPKYLFRKEGQNVTLSCEQNLNHDAMYWYRQDPGQGLRLIYYSQIVNDFQKGDIAEGYSVSREKKESFPLTVTSAQKNPTAFYLCASSTTGARSYEQYFGPGTRLTVT.